This TCR beta chain is from a study of T cells in Graves' hyperthyroidism and ophthalmopathy. General study findings and limits: The authors' 13 V-J model separated ophthalmopathy from stable hyperthyroidism. Model output signaled ophthalmopathy a median approximately 6 months ahead of onset.

With 8 bases removed from V and 4 bases from J, the gap between germline ends came to 15 bases. Germline V gives CDR1 MNHNS, CDR2 SASEGT. The CDR3 has 13 amino acids. RNA transcripts provided the source from which TCR beta CDR3 regions were amplified. The HTBI set primed first-round TCR CDR3 RT-PCR. From the multiplex PCR reads, TCRdb called clonotypes with MiXCR, one entry per CDR3 protein. This sample has around 500,000 distinct CDR3 sequences, with 20% to 25% found just once. Subjects with ophthalmopathy showed a Clinical Activity Score no lower than 3, a NOSPECS grade no lower than 4, and a duration shorter than 3 months. Clinical symptoms, serum thyroxine, TRAb, thyroid ultrasound and orbital computed tomography informed diagnoses. In this sample, this clonotype turned up a few times. The target antigen is unknown.

The TCR comes from a woman in her 70s with Graves' ophthalmopathy. This sequence joins TRBV6-1 and TRBJ2-7, with D possibly TRBD2 on 6 matching bases. The sequenced sample consisted of blood. The CDR3 loop reads CASRGSARYEQYF. Written as DNA, the CDR3 is TGTGCCAGCCGGGGGAGCGCCCGGTACGAGCAGTACTTC.